The 18 T cell receptor beta chains reported below all come from one sample, sequenced in a study of T cells in Graves' hyperthyroidism and ophthalmopathy. The source material, RNA transcripts, was used to amplify TCR beta CDR3 regions. First-round RT-PCR with HTBI primers amplified the TCR CDR3 region. From the multiplex PCR reads, TCRdb called clonotypes with MiXCR, one entry per CDR3 protein. The repertoire holds 600,000 to 650,000 distinct CDR3 sequences, less than 25% seen once, with roughly a third in the top ten. The sequenced sample consisted of blood. The receptors were sampled from a man younger than 45 with Graves' ophthalmopathy.

This clonotype was observed a handful of times. The chain carries TRBV5-1 and TRBJ2-7; D remains unclear. V gave up 0 bases and J gave up 4 bases, with 8 bases separating them. The germline V gene has CDR1 SGHRS and CDR2 YFSETQ. The length of the CDR3 is 13 residues. The CDR3 protein is CASSLGHEYEQYF. The CDR3 bases are TGCGCCAGCAGCTTGGGACATGAGTACGAGCAGTACTTC. Full variable domain (missing parts from reference TRBV5-1 and TRBJ2-7): KAGVTQTPRYLIKTRGQQVTLSCSPISGHRSVSWYQQTPGQGLQFLFEYFSETQRNKGNFPGRFSGRQFSNSRSEMNVSTLELGDSALYLCASSLGHEYEQYFGPGTRLTVT.

The sample holds a few counts of this clonotype. The chain couples TRBV6-1 to TRBJ2-1; 13 bases line up with TRBD2. CDR3 length: 17 residues. The V gene end was trimmed by 4 bases and the J gene end by 7 bases; junction bases not matched to a gene: 10. The germline gives CDR1 MNHNS, CDR2 SASEGT. The CDR3 DNA is TGTGCCAGCAGTGCGGATGGACTAGCGGGAGTTTTGAATGAGCAGTTCTTC. Residues: CASSADGLAGVLNEQFF.

The chain employs TRBV20-1 and TRBJ2-1; D is unclear. V was clipped by 0 bases and J by 10 bases, with 13 bases between them. Germline values: CDR1 DFQATT, CDR2 SNEGSKA (reference sequence). The CDR3 is made up of 13 amino acids. The DNA of the CDR3 is TGCAGTGCTAGAGACCTATGGGGTGGGGAGCAGTTCTTC. Protein sequence: CSARDLWGGEQFF.

This clonotype was seen repeatedly, ten times or more. The V and J genes are TRBV28 and TRBJ2-7; TRBD2 aligns across 8 bases. Germline trimming cut 7 bases from V and 0 bases from J; bases unmatched to any gene: 8. Germline V gene data show CDR1 as MDHEN and CDR2 as SYDVKM. The CDR3 loop spans 15 amino acids. CDR3 nucleotides: TGTGCCAGCACCCCGACTAGCGCGAGCTCCTACGAGCAGTACTTC. The encoded protein is CASTPTSASSYEQYF.

The sample holds a few counts of this clonotype. The gene calls are TRBV5-1 and TRBJ2-7; 9 positions agree with TRBD1. The CDR3 has 15 residues. V trimming: 4 bases; J trimming: 0 bases; junction bases outside the gene matches: 5. CDR1 and CDR2 (germline): SGHRS, YFSETQ. This chain's CDR3 is CASSTGQGSSYEQYF. The CDR3, as DNA: TGCGCCAGCAGCACCGGACAGGGGAGCTCCTACGAGCAGTACTTC.

This clonotype was recorded a few times. The CDR3 reads CASSLVLGGSTEAFF. CDR3 DNA: TGTGCCAGCAGCTTGGTTCTCGGGGGGTCCACTGAAGCTTTCTTT. The chain has TRBV5-5 and TRBJ1-1; D may be TRBD1 (5 bases). The germline V gene encodes CDR1 SGHKS and CDR2 YYEKEE (reference sequence). This CDR3 has 15 residues. V lost 0 bases, J lost 4 bases, and 13 bases lay in between.

This clonotype was seen ten or more times. The chain recombines TRBV2 with TRBJ2-3; 10 bases map to TRBD2. Trimming at V came to 2 bases and at J to 2 bases, leaving 1 base not matched to a gene. The CDR3 covers 15 residues. Germline-derived CDR1 and CDR2 are SNHLY and FYNNEI. DNA for the CDR3: TGTGCCAGCAGTGAACTAGCGGGGGTCACAGATACGCAGTATTTT. Encoded protein: CASSELAGVTDTQYF.

This clonotype was seen repeatedly, ten times or more. This chain connects TRBV12-3 or TRBV12-4 to TRBJ2-1, with D perhaps matching TRBD1 (7 bases). This CDR3 has 17 residues. V was trimmed by 5 bases and J by 0 bases, leaving 17 bases between them. In DNA form, the CDR3 reads TGTGCCAGCAGTCCCCGGGGGACAGTTAGCTCCTACAATGAGCAGTTCTTC. Amino acids: CASSPRGTVSSYNEQFF.

The gene calls are TRBV30 and TRBJ1-4; D may be TRBD1 (5 bases). CDR1 and CDR2 (germline): GTSNPN, SVGIG (reference sequence). Trimming removed 5 bases from V and 4 bases from J, with 8 bases in between. CDR3 length equals 12 residues. The CDR3 region is CAWGTSNEKLFF. CDR3 in DNA: TGTGCCTGGGGGACGAGTAATGAAAAACTGTTTTTT.

At least ten counts were recorded for this clonotype. The V gene is TRBV12-3 or TRBV12-4, the J gene TRBJ1-3; D not certain. There are 14 residues in the CDR3. V was pared by 2 bases and J by 2 bases, with 7 bases between. CDR3 region: CASSLRRPGNTIYF. CDR3 in DNA: TGTGCCAGCAGTTTACGCAGGCCTGGAAACACCATATATTTT.

The chain uses TRBV5-5 and TRBJ2-5, with TRBD1 matching over 9 bases. CDR3 length equals 18 residues. With V trimmed by 4 bases and J by 0 bases, 13 bases remained unmatched. Germline CDR1 SGHKS, CDR2 YYEKEE (reference sequence). The CDR3 coding sequence is TGTGCCAGCAGCCCGGGACAGGGAGGGCCCCGCAACCAAGAGACCCAGTACTTC. Its translation: CASSPGQGGPRNQETQYF.

The table lists this clonotype with a few counts. The rearrangement uses TRBV6-2 or TRBV6-3 and TRBJ2-7; 8 positions match TRBD1. The trim removed 2 bases at V and 5 bases at J, leaving 5 bases unmatched. The V gene's germline CDR1 is MNHEY and CDR2 SVGEGT. This CDR3 is 14 amino acids long. CDR3 loop: CASSYRQGFNEQYF. For the CDR3, the DNA is TGTGCCAGCAGTTACCGACAGGGGTTCAACGAGCAGTACTTC.

This chain uses TRBV19 with TRBJ1-5, with 7 bases aligning to TRBD1. Per germline, CDR1 LNHDA and CDR2 SQIVND (reference sequence). J was trimmed by 1 base and V by 11 bases; bases with no gene match: 5. CDR3 length: 13 amino acids. The CDR3 loop reads CAGATGSNQPQHF. CDR3 coding DNA: TGTGCCGGGGCGACAGGGAGCAATCAGCCCCAGCATTTT.

The genes are TRBV6-1 and TRBJ1-1; D possibly corresponds to TRBD1 (6 bases). The CDR3 is 14 amino acids. CDR1 MNHNS and CDR2 SASEGT come from the germline V gene. V was shortened by 6 bases and J by 1 base, with 12 bases between the two germline ends. The CDR3 bases are TGTGCCAGCAGAAATGGGGGGCCGAACACTGAAGCTTTCTTT. This codes for CASRNGGPNTEAFF.

The CDR3 DNA follows: TGTGCCAGCAGTACGTTATCAAGCGGAGGTTTCTACGAGCAGTACTTC. The encoded protein is CASSTLSSGGFYEQYF. The chain couples TRBV28 to TRBJ2-7; weak D call: TRBD2 (5 bases). V lost 5 bases and J lost 3, with 20 bases in between. CDR1 is MDHEN, CDR2 SYDVKM, per germline. There are 16 residues in the CDR3. The complete variable domain, with remaining parts taken from reference TRBV28 and TRBJ2-7, reads DVKVTQSSRYLVKRTGEKVFLECVQDMDHENMFWYRQDPGLGLRLIYFSYDVKMKEKGDIPEGYSVSREKKERFSLILESASTNQTSMYLCASSTLSSGGFYEQYFGPGTRLTVT.

This chain joins TRBV19 and TRBJ2-3; D is undetermined. V shed 2 bases and J shed 6 bases, with 6 bases lying between them. The CDR3 sequence is 12 residues long. The germline V gene encodes CDR1 LNHDA and CDR2 SQIVND (reference sequence). CDR3 loop: CASSIWLDTQYF. The CDR3 DNA reads TGTGCCAGTAGTATATGGTTGGATACGCAGTATTTT.

V usage is TRBV27 and J usage is TRBJ1-6; D gene uncertain. Germline assignment: CDR1 MNHEY and CDR2 SMNVEV (reference sequence). The germline V and J ends were trimmed by 0 bases and 4 bases, with 16 bases remaining between them. This CDR3 is 18 amino acids long. The CDR3 DNA follows: TGTGCCAGCAGTTTATCTATGGCAGGAGCGCCATATAATTCACCCCTCCACTTT. Its protein is CASSLSMAGAPYNSPLHF.

This clonotype came up a few times. V usage is TRBV7-2 and J usage is TRBJ2-3; no reliable D call. This CDR3 comprises 14 residues. V dropped 0 bases and J dropped 6 bases, with 10 bases sitting between them. CDR1 is SGHTA, CDR2 FQGNSA, per germline. CDR3 bases: TGTGCCAGCAGCTTAGCGTCGCGTTACGATACGCAGTATTTT. This codes for CASSLASRYDTQYF.